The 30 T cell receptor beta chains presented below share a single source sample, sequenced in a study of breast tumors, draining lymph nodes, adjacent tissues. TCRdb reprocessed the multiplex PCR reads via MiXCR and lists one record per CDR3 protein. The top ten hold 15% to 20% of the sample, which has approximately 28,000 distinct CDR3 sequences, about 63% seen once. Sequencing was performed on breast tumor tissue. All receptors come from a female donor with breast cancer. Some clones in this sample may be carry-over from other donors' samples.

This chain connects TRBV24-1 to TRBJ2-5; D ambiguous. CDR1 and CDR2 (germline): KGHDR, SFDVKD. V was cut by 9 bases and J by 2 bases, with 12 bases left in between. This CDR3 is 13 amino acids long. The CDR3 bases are TGTGCCACCTCAGATGCGGCGCAAGAGACCCAGTACTTC. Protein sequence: CATSDAAQETQYF.

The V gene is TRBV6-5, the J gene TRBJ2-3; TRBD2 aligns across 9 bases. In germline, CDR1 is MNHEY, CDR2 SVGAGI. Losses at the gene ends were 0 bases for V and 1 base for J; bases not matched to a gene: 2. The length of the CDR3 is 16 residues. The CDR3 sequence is CASSYSGLAGTDTQYF. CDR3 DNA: TGTGCCAGCAGTTACTCGGGACTAGCCGGCACAGATACGCAGTATTTT.

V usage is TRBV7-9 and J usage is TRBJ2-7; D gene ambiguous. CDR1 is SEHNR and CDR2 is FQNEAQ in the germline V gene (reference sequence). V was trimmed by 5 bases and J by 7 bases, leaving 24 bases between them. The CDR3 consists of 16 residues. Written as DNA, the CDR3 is TGTGCCAGCAGCAATCGACACCTCGGGCAAGAATCGGAGCAGTACTTC. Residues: CASSNRHLGQESEQYF.

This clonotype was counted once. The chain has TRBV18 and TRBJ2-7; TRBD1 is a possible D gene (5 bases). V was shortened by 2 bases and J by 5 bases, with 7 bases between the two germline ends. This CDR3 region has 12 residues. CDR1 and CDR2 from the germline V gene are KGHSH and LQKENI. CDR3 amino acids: CASSPMGHEQYV. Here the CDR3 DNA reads TGTGCCAGCTCACCAATGGGGCACGAGCAGTACGTC.

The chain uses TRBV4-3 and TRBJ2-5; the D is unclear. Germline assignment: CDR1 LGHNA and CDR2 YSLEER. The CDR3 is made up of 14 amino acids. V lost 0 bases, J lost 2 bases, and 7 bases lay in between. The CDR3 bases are TGCGCCAGCAGCCAAGATCGGGCACAAGAGACCCAGTACTTC. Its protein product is CASSQDRAQETQYF.

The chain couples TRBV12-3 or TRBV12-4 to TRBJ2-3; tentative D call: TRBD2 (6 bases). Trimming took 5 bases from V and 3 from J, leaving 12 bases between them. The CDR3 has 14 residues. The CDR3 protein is CASSRSGTTDTQYF. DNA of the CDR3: TGTGCCAGCAGTCGCTCCGGGACTACAGATACGCAGTATTTT.

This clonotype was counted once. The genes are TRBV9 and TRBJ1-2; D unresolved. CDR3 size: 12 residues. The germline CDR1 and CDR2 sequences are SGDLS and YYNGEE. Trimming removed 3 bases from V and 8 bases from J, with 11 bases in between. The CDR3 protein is CASSATGYGYTF. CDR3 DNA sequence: TGTGCCAGCAGCGCGACGGGGTACGGCTACACCTTC.

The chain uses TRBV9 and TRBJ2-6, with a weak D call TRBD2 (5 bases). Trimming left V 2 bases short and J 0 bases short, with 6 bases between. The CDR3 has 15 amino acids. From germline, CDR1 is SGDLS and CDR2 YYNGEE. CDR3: CASSVGDSGANVLTF. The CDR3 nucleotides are TGTGCCAGCAGCGTGGGAGACTCTGGGGCCAACGTCCTGACTTTC.

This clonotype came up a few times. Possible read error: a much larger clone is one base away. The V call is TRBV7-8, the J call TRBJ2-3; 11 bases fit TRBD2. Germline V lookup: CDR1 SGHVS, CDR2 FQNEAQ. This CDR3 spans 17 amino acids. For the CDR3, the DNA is TGTGCCAGCAGCTTAGGGTCGGTAGCGGGGGGGTCAGATCCGCAGTATTTT. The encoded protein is CASSLGSVAGGSDPQYF.

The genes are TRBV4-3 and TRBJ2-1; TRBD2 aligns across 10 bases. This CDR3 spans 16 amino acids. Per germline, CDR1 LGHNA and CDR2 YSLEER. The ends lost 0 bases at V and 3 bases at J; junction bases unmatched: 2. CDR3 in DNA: TGCGCCAGCAGCCAAGAGGAGCGGGGGGGCTACAATGAGCAGTTCTTC. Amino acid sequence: CASSQEERGGYNEQFF.

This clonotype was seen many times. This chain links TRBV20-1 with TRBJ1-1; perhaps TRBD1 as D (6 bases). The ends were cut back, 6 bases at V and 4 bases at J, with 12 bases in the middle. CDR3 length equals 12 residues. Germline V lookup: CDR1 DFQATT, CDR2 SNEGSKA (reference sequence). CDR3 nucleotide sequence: TGCAGTGCGCATAGGGGGGGCACTGAAGCTTTCTTT. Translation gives CSAHRGGTEAFF.

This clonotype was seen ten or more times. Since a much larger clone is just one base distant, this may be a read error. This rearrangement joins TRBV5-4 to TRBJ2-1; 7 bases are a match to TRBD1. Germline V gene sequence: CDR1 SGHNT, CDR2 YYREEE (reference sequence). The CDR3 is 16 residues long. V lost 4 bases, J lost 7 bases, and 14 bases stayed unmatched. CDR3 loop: CASSRKGAFPWNEQFF. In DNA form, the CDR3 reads TGTGCCAGCAGCCGTAAGGGGGCCTTCCCCTGGAATGAGCAGTTCTTC.

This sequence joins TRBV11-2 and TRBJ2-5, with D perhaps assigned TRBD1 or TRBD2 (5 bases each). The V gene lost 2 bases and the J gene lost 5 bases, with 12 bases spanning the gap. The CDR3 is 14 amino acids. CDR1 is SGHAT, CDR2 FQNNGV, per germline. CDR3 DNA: TGTGCCAGCAGCTTAAGCCCCAGGGACGAGACCCAGTACTTC. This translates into CASSLSPRDETQYF.

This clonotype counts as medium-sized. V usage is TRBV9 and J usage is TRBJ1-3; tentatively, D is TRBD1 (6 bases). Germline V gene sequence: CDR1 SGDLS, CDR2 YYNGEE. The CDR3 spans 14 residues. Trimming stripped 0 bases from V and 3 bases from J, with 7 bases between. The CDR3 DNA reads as TGTGCCAGCAGCGTAGGGACAGTTGGAAACACCATATATTTT. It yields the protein CASSVGTVGNTIYF. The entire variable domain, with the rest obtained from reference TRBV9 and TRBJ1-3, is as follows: DSGVTQTPKHLITATGQRVTLRCSPRSGDLSVYWYQQSLDQGLQFLIQYYNGEERAKGNILERFSAQQFPDLHSELNLSSLELGDSALYFCASSVGTVGNTIYFGEGSWLTVV.

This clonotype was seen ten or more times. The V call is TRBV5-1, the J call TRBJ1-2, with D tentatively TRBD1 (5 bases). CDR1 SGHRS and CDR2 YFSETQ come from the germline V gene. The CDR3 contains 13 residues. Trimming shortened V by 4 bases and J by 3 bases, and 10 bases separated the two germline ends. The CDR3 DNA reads TGCGCCAGCAGCAGGGGAGGAGACTATGGCTACACCTTC. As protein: CASSRGGDYGYTF. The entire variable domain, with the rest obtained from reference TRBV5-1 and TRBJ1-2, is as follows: KAGVTQTPRYLIKTRGQQVTLSCSPISGHRSVSWYQQTPGQGLQFLFEYFSETQRNKGNFPGRFSGRQFSNSRSEMNVSTLELGDSALYLCASSRGGDYGYTFGSGTRLTVV.

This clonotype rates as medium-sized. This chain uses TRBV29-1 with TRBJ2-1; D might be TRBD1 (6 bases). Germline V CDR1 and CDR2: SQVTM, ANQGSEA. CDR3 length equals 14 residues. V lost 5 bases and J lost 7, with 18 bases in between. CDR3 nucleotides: TGCAGCGTTTATGGGGACACTAGTTCGAATGAGCAGTTCTTC. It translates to CSVYGDTSSNEQFF.

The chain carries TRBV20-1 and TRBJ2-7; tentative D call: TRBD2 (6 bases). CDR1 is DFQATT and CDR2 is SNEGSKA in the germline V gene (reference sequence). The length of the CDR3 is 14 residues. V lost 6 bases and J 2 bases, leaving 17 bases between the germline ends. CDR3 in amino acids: CSAVSGSDAYEQYV. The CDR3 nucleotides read TGCAGTGCAGTATCCGGGAGCGACGCCTACGAGCAGTACGTC.

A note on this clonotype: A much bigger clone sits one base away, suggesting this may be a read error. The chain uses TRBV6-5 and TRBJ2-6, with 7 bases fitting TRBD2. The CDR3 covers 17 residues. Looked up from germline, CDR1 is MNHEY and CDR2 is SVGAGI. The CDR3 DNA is TGTGCCAGCAGTTACTCGGGGGGGTCCAGTGGGGCCAACGTCCCGACTTTC. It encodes CASSYSGGSSGANVPTF.

DNA for the CDR3: TGCGCCAGCAGCCGTGGCGGGGGTAGCAATCAGCCCCAGCATTTT. It is translated as CASSRGGGSNQPQHF. V and J are TRBV4-1 and TRBJ1-5; a possible D gene is TRBD1 (5 bases). Germline V gene lookup returns CDR1 MGHRA and CDR2 YSYEKL. V was pared by 4 bases and J by 0 bases, with 10 bases between. This CDR3 has 15 residues.

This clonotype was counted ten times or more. CDR3 loop: CAIRPIRGGNEQFF. CDR3 bases: TGTGCCATCAGACCAATCAGGGGGGGCAATGAGCAGTTCTTC. The V and J genes are TRBV10-3 and TRBJ2-1, with D tentatively TRBD1 or TRBD2 (7 bases each). V lost 6 bases and J 6 bases, leaving 15 bases between the germline ends. In germline, CDR1 is ENHRY, CDR2 SYGVKD. This CDR3 has 14 residues.

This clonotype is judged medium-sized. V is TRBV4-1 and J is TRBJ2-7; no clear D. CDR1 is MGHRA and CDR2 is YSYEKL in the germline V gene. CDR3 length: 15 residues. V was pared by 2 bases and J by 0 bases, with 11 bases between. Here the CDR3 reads CASSQHDKFSYEQYF. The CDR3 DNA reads TGCGCCAGCAGCCAACACGACAAGTTCTCCTACGAGCAGTACTTC.

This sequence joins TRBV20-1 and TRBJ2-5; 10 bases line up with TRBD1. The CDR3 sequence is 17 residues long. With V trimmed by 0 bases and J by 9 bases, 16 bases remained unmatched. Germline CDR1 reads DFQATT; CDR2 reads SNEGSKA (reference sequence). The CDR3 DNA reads TGCAGTGCTAGAGATAGATTGGGGGACAGGGGCCCTGGAGCCCAGTACTTC. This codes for CSARDRLGDRGPGAQYF.

The CDR3 region has the DNA TGTGCCAGGACAGGCGCTAGCACAGATACGCAGTATTTT. Translation gives CARTGASTDTQYF. V usage is TRBV2 and J usage is TRBJ2-3; weak D call: TRBD1 (6 bases). With 9 bases removed from V and 0 bases from J, the gap between germline ends came to 10 bases. This CDR3 contains 13 residues. Germline assignment: CDR1 SNHLY and CDR2 FYNNEI.

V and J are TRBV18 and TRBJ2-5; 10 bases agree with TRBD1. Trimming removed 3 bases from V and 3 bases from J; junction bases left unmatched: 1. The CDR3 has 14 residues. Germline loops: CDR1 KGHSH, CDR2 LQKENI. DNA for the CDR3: TGTGCCAGCTCACCCGGGACAGGGGAAGAGACCCAGTACTTC. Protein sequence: CASSPGTGEETQYF.

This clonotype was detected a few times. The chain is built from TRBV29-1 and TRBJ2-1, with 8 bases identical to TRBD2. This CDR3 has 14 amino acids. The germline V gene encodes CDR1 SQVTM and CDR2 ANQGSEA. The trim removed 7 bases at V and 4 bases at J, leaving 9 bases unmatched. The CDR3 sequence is CSANSGGGYNEQFF. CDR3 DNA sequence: TGCAGCGCTAATTCGGGAGGGGGGTACAATGAGCAGTTCTTC.

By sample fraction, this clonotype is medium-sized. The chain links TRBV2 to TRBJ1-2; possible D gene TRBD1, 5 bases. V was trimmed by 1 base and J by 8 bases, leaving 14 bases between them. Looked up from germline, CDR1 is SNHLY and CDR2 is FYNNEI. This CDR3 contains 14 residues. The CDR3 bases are TGTGCCAGCAGTGAAGGGAATTTTAGGGGAGGCTACACCTTC. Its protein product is CASSEGNFRGGYTF.

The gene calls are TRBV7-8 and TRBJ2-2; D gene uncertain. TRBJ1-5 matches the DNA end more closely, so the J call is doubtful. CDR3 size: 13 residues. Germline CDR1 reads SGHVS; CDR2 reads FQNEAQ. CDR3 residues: CASSSAVNQPQHF. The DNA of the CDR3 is TGTGCCAGCAGCTCGGCGGTAAATCAGCCCCAGCATTTT.

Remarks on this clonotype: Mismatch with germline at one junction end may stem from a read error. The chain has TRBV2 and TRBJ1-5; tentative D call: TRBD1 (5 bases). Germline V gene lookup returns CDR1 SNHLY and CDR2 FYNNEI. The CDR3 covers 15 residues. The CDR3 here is CASTGQGLSNRPQHF. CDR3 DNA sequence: TGTGCCAGCACGGGGCAGGGACTTAGCAATCGGCCCCAGCATTTT. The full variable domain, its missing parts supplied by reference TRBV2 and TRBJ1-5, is EPEVTQTPSHQVTQMGQEVILRCVPISNHLYFYWYRQILGQKVEFLVSFYNNEISEKSEIFDDQFSVERPDGSNFTLKIRSTKLEDSAMYFCASTGQGLSNRPQHFGDGTRLSIL.

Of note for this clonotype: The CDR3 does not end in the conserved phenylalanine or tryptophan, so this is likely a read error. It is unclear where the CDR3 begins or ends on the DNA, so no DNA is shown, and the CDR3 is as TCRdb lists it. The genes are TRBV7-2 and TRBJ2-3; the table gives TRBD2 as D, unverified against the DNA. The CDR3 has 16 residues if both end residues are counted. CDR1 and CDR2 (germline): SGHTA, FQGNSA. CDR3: CASSGGPGSGRPLPIN.

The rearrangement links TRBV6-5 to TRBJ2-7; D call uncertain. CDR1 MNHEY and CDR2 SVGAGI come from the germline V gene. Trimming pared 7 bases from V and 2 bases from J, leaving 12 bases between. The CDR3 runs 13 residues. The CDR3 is CASTPGHTYEQYF. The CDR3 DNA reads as TGTGCCAGCACACCGGGCCACACCTACGAGCAGTACTTC.